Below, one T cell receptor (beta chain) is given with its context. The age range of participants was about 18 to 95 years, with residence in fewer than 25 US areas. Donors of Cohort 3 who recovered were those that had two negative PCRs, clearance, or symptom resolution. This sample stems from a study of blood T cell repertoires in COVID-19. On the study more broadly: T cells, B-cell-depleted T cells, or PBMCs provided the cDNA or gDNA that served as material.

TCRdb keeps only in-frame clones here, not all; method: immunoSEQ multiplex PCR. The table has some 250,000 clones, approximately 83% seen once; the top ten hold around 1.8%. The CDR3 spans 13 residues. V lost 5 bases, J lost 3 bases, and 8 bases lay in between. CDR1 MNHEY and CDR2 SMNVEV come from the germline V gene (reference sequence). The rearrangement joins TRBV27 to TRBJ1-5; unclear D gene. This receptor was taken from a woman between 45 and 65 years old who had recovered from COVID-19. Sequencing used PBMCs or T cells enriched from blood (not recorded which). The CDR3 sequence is CASSPLNNQPQHF. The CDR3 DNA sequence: TGTGCCAGCAGTCCCCTTAACAATCAGCCCCAGCATTTT.